These 21 T cell receptor beta chains were all obtained from the same sample, sequenced in a study of T cells after yellow fever vaccination. TCRdb fed the 5' RACE reads into MiXCR, producing one record per CDR3 protein. Of around 350,000 distinct CDR3 sequences detected, around 6.4% appear once; the ten largest clones hold roughly 15%. Here the sequenced sample was PBMCs, taken 5 days after the yellow fever booster vaccination. These receptors were obtained from a man aged 25-40 years who received the YFV17D yellow fever vaccine.

This sequence joins TRBV7-9 and TRBJ2-3; 7 bases are a match to TRBD2. The CDR3 contains 15 residues. The junction had 10 bases not matched to a gene; V was cut back by 5 bases and J by 5 bases. Germline assignment: CDR1 SEHNR and CDR2 FQNEAQ (reference sequence). The CDR3 coding sequence is TGTGCCAGCAGCGCTAGCGGCCAGCATGGAGATACGCAGTATTTT. It is translated as CASSASGQHGDTQYF.

The chain has TRBV27 and TRBJ2-4; maybe TRBD2 (6 bases). The length of the CDR3 is 13 residues. V lost 6 bases and J lost 3, with 9 bases in between. Germline values: CDR1 MNHEY, CDR2 SMNVEV (reference sequence). DNA of the CDR3: TGTGCCAGCAGCGCGGGGAACAAAAACATTCAGTACTTC. Encoded protein: CASSAGNKNIQYF.

The chain combines TRBV5-5 with TRBJ2-7, with 7 positions matching TRBD1. Looked up from germline, CDR1 is SGHKS and CDR2 is YYEKEE (reference sequence). V lost 4 bases to trimming and J lost 6 bases; unmatched junction nucleotides: 13. This CDR3 has 15 residues. CDR3 loop: CASSEADRVLGEQYF. CDR3 DNA: TGTGCCAGCAGCGAAGCTGACAGGGTGCTCGGCGAGCAGTACTTC.

This clonotype was seen ten or more times. This chain links TRBV5-1 with TRBJ2-3; D unclear. V lost 1 base and J 2 bases, leaving 11 bases between the germline ends. The CDR3 is 15 residues long. CDR1 SGHRS and CDR2 YFSETQ come from the germline V gene. The CDR3 spells CASSLPYADTDTQYF. CDR3 bases: TGCGCCAGCAGCTTGCCTTACGCCGACACAGATACGCAGTATTTT.

This clonotype has more than one count but fewer than ten. J is TRBJ1-1 and V is TRBV10-3, with D unclear. The CDR3 is 12 residues long. Trimming shortened V by 6 bases and J by 6 bases, and 11 bases separated the two germline ends. Germline lookup yields CDR1 ENHRY and CDR2 SYGVKD. The DNA of the CDR3 is TGTGCCATCAGCGATGAGCGGTCTGAAGCTTTCTTT. Protein sequence: CAISDERSEAFF.

Here the CDR3 DNA reads TGTGCCAGCAGGGTGGGCGGGAGTTACGAGCAGTACTTC. It is translated as CASRVGGSYEQYF. This chain joins TRBV28 and TRBJ2-7; the match to TRBD2 covers 7 bases. The CDR3 loop spans 13 amino acids. Germline assignment: CDR1 MDHEN and CDR2 SYDVKM. J was trimmed by 4 bases and V by 6 bases; bases with no gene match: 6.

This clonotype has a count of ten or more. This sequence joins TRBV11-3 and TRBJ2-1; unclear D gene. The ends were cut back, 1 base at V and 3 bases at J, with 13 bases in the middle. Germline values: CDR1 SGHNT, CDR2 YENEEA. The CDR3 is 16 residues long. CDR3 sequence: CASSLGVRQDYNEQFF. For the CDR3, the DNA is TGTGCCAGCAGCTTAGGTGTCAGGCAGGACTACAATGAGCAGTTCTTC.

The chain links TRBV9 to TRBJ2-3, with 7 nucleotides matching TRBD2. Germline-derived CDR1 and CDR2 are SGDLS and YYNGEE. With 1 base clipped from V and 2 bases from J, the junction kept 4 bases outside the gene matches. This CDR3 region has 15 residues. The CDR3 DNA is TGTGCCAGCAGCGTACTCACTAGCGCCACAGATACGCAGTATTTT. This encodes CASSVLTSATDTQYF.

This clonotype was found many times. The V and J genes are TRBV6-2 or TRBV6-3 and TRBJ2-1; no firm D call. Germline CDR1 reads MNHEY; CDR2 reads SVGEGT. Trimming took 4 bases from V and 6 from J, leaving 4 bases between them. The CDR3 contains 11 residues. CDR3 DNA: TGTGCCAGCAGTTCACTCAATGAGCAGTTCTTC. Translated: CASSSLNEQFF.

J is TRBJ2-1 and V is TRBV14; 10 bases agree with TRBD2. Germline V gene sequence: CDR1 SGHDN, CDR2 FVKESK. J was trimmed by 2 bases and V by 4 bases; bases with no gene match: 8. The CDR3 is 17 amino acids. The CDR3 loop reads CASSRGLAEQTYNEQFF. The CDR3 DNA sequence: TGTGCCAGCAGCCGCGGACTAGCGGAACAGACCTACAATGAGCAGTTCTTC.

The CDR3 bases are TGTGCCAGCAGCTCAGGAACTTTGGACACTGAAGCTTTCTTT. The encoded protein is CASSSGTLDTEAFF. The genes are TRBV5-6 and TRBJ1-1; no clear D. From germline, CDR1 is SGHDT and CDR2 YYEEEE. V was cut by 3 bases and J by 3 bases, with 12 bases left in between. The CDR3 has 14 residues.

In this sample, this clonotype turned up a few times. The genes are TRBV27 and TRBJ1-2; D perhaps matches TRBD1 (6 bases). The CDR3 is 15 amino acids. The germline gives CDR1 MNHEY, CDR2 SMNVEV (reference sequence). V lost 0 bases, J lost 2 bases, and 10 bases lay in between. The CDR3: CASSLSTRGNYGYTF. The CDR3 DNA reads TGTGCCAGCAGTTTATCGACGAGGGGGAACTATGGCTACACCTTC.

This clonotype was picked up a small number of times. The chain links TRBV4-2 to TRBJ2-5; tentatively, D is TRBD1 or TRBD2 (5 bases each). V dropped 4 bases and J dropped 2 bases, with 17 bases sitting between them. CDR1 and CDR2 (germline): LGHNA, YNFKEQ. This CDR3 region has 16 residues. The CDR3 DNA is TGTGCCAGCAGCCCCCCCCGACTCGGGGCTCAAGAGACCCAGTACTTC. It specifies CASSPPRLGAQETQYF.

This clonotype has a count of ten or more. V is TRBV7-2 and J is TRBJ1-6, with a weak D call TRBD1 (5 bases). Trimming removed 5 bases at V and 9 bases at J, with 17 bases between. CDR3 length: 15 amino acids. The germline V gene encodes CDR1 SGHTA and CDR2 FQGNSA. CDR3 coding DNA: TGTGCCAGCAGCGGGGGGATGAGAGGCTTTTCACCCCTCCACTTT. Its translation is CASSGGMRGFSPLHF.

This clonotype was recorded at least ten times. The chain recombines TRBV4-2 with TRBJ1-2, with D hard to call. The V and J ends lost 7 bases and 4 bases respectively, with 25 bases between them. Germline loops: CDR1 LGHNA, CDR2 YNFKEQ. The CDR3 length is 17 residues. CDR3 residues: CASTGVLTNTYSYGYTF. DNA for the CDR3: TGTGCCAGCACAGGAGTCCTGACTAATACTTACTCCTATGGCTACACCTTC.

This clonotype appeared many times. The rearrangement links TRBV12-3 or TRBV12-4 to TRBJ2-7; unclear D gene. The CDR3 extends over 11 amino acids. The V end was cut by 6 bases, the J end by 3 bases, with 6 bases between. The CDR3 protein is CASSKNYEQYF. The CDR3 nucleotides read TGTGCCAGCAGCAAGAACTACGAGCAGTACTTC.

This clonotype was seen at least ten times. CDR3 coding DNA: TGCGCCAGCAGCTTACACCCCCAAAGGACTGAAGCTTTCTTT. It yields the protein CASSLHPQRTEAFF. V usage is TRBV5-1 and J usage is TRBJ1-1; no reliable D call. The CDR3 extends over 14 amino acids. Trimming stripped 2 bases from V and 5 bases from J, with 13 bases between. The germline V gene encodes CDR1 SGHRS and CDR2 YFSETQ.

This clonotype was recorded many times. The V call is TRBV4-3, the J call TRBJ2-1; D perhaps matches TRBD1 (6 bases). V was pared by 5 bases and J by 0 bases, with 11 bases between. Germline CDR1 and CDR2: LGHNA and YSLEER. The CDR3 contains 15 residues. In DNA, the CDR3 is TGCGCCAGCAGCGGGGGCTGGAGCTCCTACAATGAGCAGTTCTTC. It yields the protein CASSGGWSSYNEQFF.

This clonotype was recorded at least ten times. The chain recombines TRBV11-2 with TRBJ2-3; 15 bases are shared with TRBD2. There are 19 residues in the CDR3. CDR1 is SGHAT, CDR2 FQNNGV, per germline. The V segment lost 5 bases and the J segment 0 bases; nucleotides outside the gene matches: 9. CDR3 in amino acids: CASSMGLAGGVGSTDTQYF. CDR3 coding DNA: TGTGCCAGCAGCATGGGACTAGCGGGAGGAGTTGGGAGCACAGATACGCAGTATTTT.

This clonotype showed up just a few times. V usage is TRBV4-2 and J usage is TRBJ1-1; perhaps TRBD1 as D (5 bases). The germline V and J ends were trimmed by 6 bases and 7 bases, with 21 bases remaining between them. In germline, CDR1 is LGHNA, CDR2 YNFKEQ. The CDR3 is 15 residues long. In nucleotides, the CDR3 is TGTGCCAGCAGGGGCTCCGGGACGGCTGACTATGAAGCTTTCTTT. Protein: CASRGSGTADYEAFF.

This clonotype was observed a few times. J is TRBJ2-7 and V is TRBV7-2, with 7 bases that match TRBD1. Germline-derived CDR1 and CDR2 are SGHTA and FQGNSA. There are 14 residues in the CDR3. The V gene end was trimmed by 6 bases and the J gene end by 6 bases; junction bases not matched to a gene: 11. In DNA form, the CDR3 reads TGTGCCAGCAGGACGACAGGGTTTCTCTCCGAGCAGTACTTC. Residues: CASRTTGFLSEQYF. Combining the CDR3 with reference TRBV7-2 and TRBJ2-7 gives the whole variable domain GAGVSQSPSNKVTEKGKDVELRCDPISGHTALYWYRQSLGQGLEFLIYFQGNSAPDKSGLPSDRFSAERTGGSVSTLTIQRTQQEDSAVYLCASRTTGFLSEQYFGPGTRLTVT.